The clone carrying this TCR beta chain was seen at least ten times. Time point reported: after trial treatment. Specified treatment: LDRT plus nivolumab, ipilimumab, low-dose cyclophosphamide and aspirin (RACIN trial). Tumors of eligible patients were advanced, solid and lacking tumor-infiltrating lymphocytes. Primers targeting TRAV and TRBV primed first-strand cDNA, covering alpha and beta chains. Both a constant-region primer and a V-primer adapter served to amplify TCRs across roughly 22 PCR cycles. TCRdb called the reads again in MiXCR, with one record for every CDR3 protein. The sample records about 100,000 distinct CDR3 sequences, 20% being singletons. This sample is part of a study of low-dose radiotherapy and immunotherapy resistance in tumors. Looking at the study overall: The authors gave intravenous cyclophosphamide 200 mg/m2 every two weeks, one day before radiation and immunotherapy.

The CDR3 runs to 16 residues. In germline, CDR1 is ENHRY, CDR2 SYGVKD. V was trimmed by 0 bases and J by 7 bases, leaving 15 bases between them. The TCR was taken from a male donor with prostate cancer. This chain uses TRBV10-3 with TRBJ2-2; tentative D call: TRBD1 (5 bases). Specimen: PBMCs, collected after low-dose radiotherapy plus immunotherapy. The CDR3 reads CAISESTQGSGGELFF. CDR3 nucleotide sequence: TGTGCCATCAGTGAGTCGACCCAGGGATCTGGCGGGGAGCTGTTTTTT.